These T cell receptor beta chains were read from a single sample in a study of Tregs in tolerant kidney transplant recipients. Data came from immunoSEQ multiplex PCR; TCRdb stores just in-frame clones and leaves some out. This table holds roughly 120,000 clones, around 91% found once. The specimen sequenced was CD4+ T cells from blood. The receptors shown here come from a human donor in good health. CDR3s leave out the opening cysteine and the closing phenylalanine or tryptophan. Each record gives: J gene, V gene, clone size, D gene, CDR3 protein. D genes are given only for firm matches. Expanded clones get a size class; other rows say once, few or many, or leave the size out.

>TRBJ1-2|TRBV2|-|-
VWGDYGYT
>TRBJ2-6|TRBV5-8|-|TRBD1
ASSARQGILSGANVLT
>TRBJ1-1|TRBV28|many|-
ASSLVPVNTEAF
>TRBJ2-5|TRBV5-1|-|-
ASSLLRQETQY
>TRBJ2-1|TRBV27|-|-
ASSLWDSHGVNEQF
>TRBJ1-2|TRBV7-9|few|-
ASSLASPLYGYT
>TRBJ2-3|TRBV5-1|-|TRBD2
ASSRSGGSTDTQY
>TRBJ1-5|TRBV18|-|TRBD1
ASSPFQGADQPQH
>TRBJ1-2|TRBV6-1|-|-
ASSEGWGQNYGYT
>TRBJ2-3|TRBV5-4|-|TRBD2
ASSPPGLAIDTQY
>TRBJ2-5|TRBV28|-|TRBD2
ASSSLAGPRETQY
>TRBJ2-5|TRBV2|-|-
ASGVLDSSQETQY
>TRBJ2-7|TRBV29-1|-|TRBD1
SAYSGTGSYEQY
>TRBJ2-5|TRBV4-1|-|-
ASSQIALPQETQY
>TRBJ2-5|TRBV7-9|-|TRBD2
ASSLLAGSQETQY
>TRBJ2-5|TRBV4-1|-|TRBD1
ASSQGDRGAETQY
>TRBJ2-7|TRBV5-6|once|TRBD1
ASSHGQGSYEQY
>TRBJ1-4|TRBV4-1|-|-
ASSQAQSTNEKLF
>TRBJ2-5|TRBV5-1|-|-
ASSSGIMQETQY
>TRBJ2-7|TRBV6-5|-|TRBD2
ASTRLAGDGNEQY
>TRBJ2-3|TRBV7-3|-|-
ASSIVASAPDTQY
>TRBJ1-2|TRBV29-1|-|-
SVLEQLAYGYT
>TRBJ1-6|TRBV6-5|-|TRBD1
ASSYAWDSGSPLH
>TRBJ2-1|TRBV7-9|-|TRBD1
ASIRQGPLSNEQF
>TRBJ1-1|TRBV5-4|once|-
ASSLAVKNTEAF
>TRBJ2-5|TRBV11-2|-|TRBD1
ASSLGDSGPATQY
>TRBJ2-3|TRBV6-5|-|-
ARHLERHTDTQY
>TRBJ1-1|TRBV5-1|-|TRBD1
ASSNRGDTEAF